This T cell receptor (beta chain) was found in a study of technical replicates of blood from several donors. Deletions cut 4 bases from V and 2 bases from J, with 19 bases between. CDR3 size: 17 residues. CDR1 is SGHNT and CDR2 is YYREEE in the germline V gene (reference sequence). Sequenced by immunoSEQ multiplex PCR; TCRdb stores in-frame clones only, minus some. The table has some 80,000 clones, approximately 97% seen once. The TCR comes from a human donor in good health. The sample consisted of T cells isolated from PBMCs. V gene TRBV5-4 combines with J gene TRBJ2-1; D is possibly TRBD2 (6 bases). CDR3 DNA sequence: TGTGCCAGCAGCCCGGGCGTCTCCGGGGGTGCCTACAATGAGCAGTTCTTC. It translates to CASSPGVSGGAYNEQFF.